This T cell receptor (beta chain) originates from a study of cytomegalovirus exposure and HLA in healthy donors. Study outcomes and limitations: CMV serostatus was the sole immune exposure information available.

V was cut by 0 bases and J by 0 bases, with 12 bases left in between. Germline CDR1 is SGHDN and CDR2 is FVKESK. The CDR3 contains 18 residues. Remarks on this clone: Its antigen is currently unknown.

The PCR contained 60 Vbeta and 13 Jbeta primers. This table comes from immunoSEQ multiplex PCR, and its TCRdb copy is limited to in-frame clones, with some not included. Of hundreds of thousands of clones in the sample, approximately 78% are singletons; the top ten hold about 3%. The gene calls are TRBV14 and TRBJ2-6, with D perhaps TRBD1 (6 bases). The sample was PBMCs. This TCR derives from a man aged 30 to 45 in good health and CMV-seronegative. In DNA form, the CDR3 reads TGTGCCAGCAGCCAAGAGGCAGGGGCCATCTCTGGGGCCAACGTCCTGACTTTC. Encoded protein: CASSQEAGAISGANVLTF.